The clone carrying this TCR beta chain was seen only once. Original processing notes: The assay estimated nucleated cells by amplifying reference gene primers. TCRdb keeps only in-frame clones here, not all; method: immunoSEQ multiplex PCR. D and trimming come from the DNA, and the V and J calls and clone size come from that table. The sample carries hundreds of thousands of clones, around 84% recorded once. The data originate from a study of blood T cell repertoires in COVID-19. About the study: PBMCs, B-cell-depleted T cells, or T cells provided the cDNA or gDNA that made up the material.

The CDR3 covers 13 residues. Germline CDR1 and CDR2: MNHNY and SVGAGI (reference sequence). The sequencing sample was made of peripheral blood. This receptor was identified in a woman at least 80 years old with active or convalescent COVID-19. V and J are TRBV6-6 and TRBJ1-5, with 9 bases lining up with TRBD1. The CDR3 spells CAMGQGLGQPQHF. The CDR3 DNA reads TGTGCTATGGGACAGGGCCTAGGGCAGCCCCAGCATTTT.